This paragraph covers one T cell receptor beta chain sequence. RNA amounts of about 0.5 to 1 ug underwent reverse transcription with random hexamers. TCRdb called the immunoSEQ multiplex PCR reads again in MiXCR, with one record for every CDR3 protein. This sample has under 250,000 distinct CDR3 sequences; roughly 93% occur once, and the top ten carry approximately 0.07%. These data originate in a study of CD8 T cells in Susac syndrome. The sequenced sample was CD4+ T cells from PBMCs. This clonotype was obtained from a human donor with multiple sclerosis.

The CDR3: CATKAVGYEQYF. CDR3 bases: TGTGCCACTAAGGCGGTGGGCTACGAGCAGTACTTC. The rearrangement joins TRBV19 to TRBJ2-7, with unresolved D. Trimming took 10 bases from V and 3 from J, leaving 13 bases between them. The germline V gene has CDR1 LNHDA and CDR2 SQIVND (reference sequence). This CDR3 is 12 amino acids long.